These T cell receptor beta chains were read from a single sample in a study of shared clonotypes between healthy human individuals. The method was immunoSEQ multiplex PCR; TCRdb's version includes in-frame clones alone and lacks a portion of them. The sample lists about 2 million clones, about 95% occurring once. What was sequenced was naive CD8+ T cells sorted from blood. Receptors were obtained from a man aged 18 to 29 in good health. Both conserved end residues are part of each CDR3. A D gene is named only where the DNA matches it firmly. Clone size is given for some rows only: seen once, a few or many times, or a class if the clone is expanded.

CDR3: CASSIEVGYSNQPQHF
DNA: TGTGCCAGTAGTATTGAGGTGGGATATAGCAATCAGCCCCAGCATTTT
size: .
V: TRBV19
D: .
J: TRBJ1-5

CDR3: CASSLSPNTEAFF
DNA: TGTGCCAGCAGTTTATCTCCGAACACTGAAGCTTTCTTT
size: once
V: TRBV27
D: .
J: TRBJ1-1

CDR3: CASSLSADEQYF
DNA: TGTGCCAGCAGTTTATCAGCTGACGAGCAGTACTTC
size: once
V: TRBV28
D: .
J: TRBJ2-7

CDR3: CASSLGGAGQETQYF
DNA: TGTGCCAGCAGTCTCGGGGGAGCGGGGCAAGAGACCCAGTACTTC
size: .
V: TRBV11-2
D: TRBD2
J: TRBJ2-5

CDR3: CASSQWGLAVHEQYF
DNA: TGTGCCAGCAGCCAATGGGGACTAGCGGTCCACGAGCAGTACTTC
size: .
V: TRBV7-2
D: TRBD2
J: TRBJ2-7

CDR3: CASSSRDIYNEQFF
DNA: TGTGCCAGCAGTTCCCGGGACATCTACAATGAGCAGTTCTTC
size: .
V: TRBV6-5
D: .
J: TRBJ2-1

CDR3: CASSPPGEYEQYF
DNA: TGTGCCAGCAGTCCCCCAGGGGAGTACGAGCAGTACTTC
size: .
V: TRBV28
D: .
J: TRBJ2-7

CDR3: CASSFGESSEAFF
DNA: TGTGCCAGCAGCTTTGGGGAAAGTAGTGAAGCTTTCTTT
size: .
V: TRBV7-9
D: .
J: TRBJ1-1

CDR3: CASSFSNRGPPYEQYF
DNA: TGTGCCAGCAGCTTCTCGAACAGGGGTCCCCCCTACGAGCAGTACTTC
size: .
V: TRBV7-9
D: TRBD1
J: TRBJ2-7

CDR3: CASSPRLTSTDTQYF
DNA: TGCGCCAGCAGCCCCAGACTAACTAGCACAGATACGCAGTATTTT
size: .
V: TRBV4-1
D: .
J: TRBJ2-3

CDR3: CASSFLLGDEQYF
DNA: TGTGCCAGCAGCTTTTTATTGGGGGACGAGCAGTACTTC
size: once
V: TRBV5-4
D: .
J: TRBJ2-7

CDR3: CASSFVGQGGTGELFF
DNA: TGTGCCAGCAGTTTTGTGGGACAGGGGGGCACCGGGGAGCTGTTTTTT
size: .
V: TRBV27
D: TRBD1
J: TRBJ2-2

CDR3: CASSPGTHSYEQYF
DNA: TGTGCCAGCAGTCCCGGGACGCACTCCTACGAGCAGTACTTC
size: .
V: TRBV27
D: .
J: TRBJ2-7

CDR3: CASSFGNPSYNEQFF
DNA: TGTGCCAGCAGCTTCGGCAATCCGTCCTACAATGAGCAGTTCTTC
size: once
V: TRBV5-6
D: .
J: TRBJ2-1

CDR3: CASSLGQDNEQFF
DNA: TGTGCCAGCAGCCTGGGACAGGACAATGAGCAGTTCTTC
size: .
V: TRBV9
D: TRBD1
J: TRBJ2-1

CDR3: CASSPGESSGGETQYF
DNA: TGTGCCAGCAGCCCAGGAGAGAGCTCCGGTGGGGAGACCCAGTACTTC
size: .
V: TRBV11-2
D: .
J: TRBJ2-5

CDR3: CASSPGADEQYF
DNA: TGTGCCAGCAGCCCCGGGGCCGACGAGCAGTACTTC
size: .
V: TRBV11-2
D: .
J: TRBJ2-7

CDR3: CAWSAGTNTGELFF
DNA: TGTGCCTGGAGTGCAGGAACGAACACCGGGGAGCTGTTTTTT
size: .
V: TRBV30
D: .
J: TRBJ2-2

CDR3: CSVEAGLAGGSYEQYF
DNA: TGCAGCGTTGAAGCAGGACTAGCGGGAGGCTCCTACGAGCAGTACTTC
size: .
V: TRBV29-1
D: TRBD2
J: TRBJ2-7

CDR3: CASSDRAGEQYF
DNA: TGTGCCAGCAGTGATCGGGCAGGCGAGCAGTACTTC
size: once
V: TRBV2
D: .
J: TRBJ2-7

CDR3: CASSSQGQGAGDIQYF
DNA: TGCGCCAGCAGCTCCCAGGGACAGGGGGCAGGGGACATTCAGTACTTC
size: once
V: TRBV5-1
D: TRBD1
J: TRBJ2-4

CDR3: CASSISHSSYEQYF
DNA: TGTGCCAGTAGCATTAGCCACAGCTCCTACGAGCAGTACTTC
size: .
V: TRBV19
D: .
J: TRBJ2-7

CDR3: CASSLGGRETQYF
DNA: TGTGCCAGCAGTTTAGGGGGGAGAGAGACCCAGTACTTC
size: .
V: TRBV27
D: .
J: TRBJ2-5

CDR3: CASSLGRGGGNEQFF
DNA: TGTGCCAGCAGCTTAGGCCGAGGGGGCGGGAATGAGCAGTTCTTC
size: .
V: TRBV13
D: TRBD1
J: TRBJ2-1

CDR3: CASSPGHPHAGYTF
DNA: TGTGCCAGCAGCCCCGGACACCCACACGCGGGCTACACCTTC
size: .
V: TRBV5-4
D: .
J: TRBJ1-2

CDR3: CATRQQIGSETQYF
DNA: TGTGCCACCCGGCAACAGATAGGGTCGGAGACCCAGTACTTC
size: .
V: TRBV6-5
D: .
J: TRBJ2-5

CDR3: CASSSGLAGGNTGELFF
DNA: TGTGCCAGCAGCTCCGGACTAGCGGGGGGAAACACCGGGGAGCTGTTTTTT
size: .
V: TRBV7-9
D: TRBD2
J: TRBJ2-2

CDR3: CASSSNPTSGLSYEQYF
DNA: TGTGCCAGCAGCTCAAATCCGACTAGCGGATTATCCTACGAGCAGTACTTC
size: .
V: TRBV11-2
D: TRBD2
J: TRBJ2-7

CDR3: CASSLEADRNEQFF
DNA: TGTGCCAGCAGCTTAGAGGCAGACCGCAATGAGCAGTTCTTC
size: .
V: TRBV7-6
D: .
J: TRBJ2-1

CDR3: CASSYPEGETQYF
DNA: TGTGCCAGCAGTTACCCAGAAGGAGAGACCCAGTACTTC
size: .
V: TRBV6-5
D: .
J: TRBJ2-5

CDR3: CASSARQGASYEQYF
DNA: TGTGCCAGCAGTGCCAGACAGGGAGCTTCCTACGAGCAGTACTTC
size: .
V: TRBV6-1
D: TRBD1
J: TRBJ2-7

CDR3: CASSLSTFAKNIQYF
DNA: TGTGCCAGCAGCTTATCTACGTTCGCCAAAAACATTCAGTACTTC
size: .
V: TRBV7-9
D: .
J: TRBJ2-4

CDR3: CASSLGVRGYEQYF
DNA: TGTGCCAGCAGCTTGGGCGTGCGGGGCTACGAGCAGTACTTC
size: .
V: TRBV5-5
D: .
J: TRBJ2-7

CDR3: CASGLGGYTEAFF
DNA: TGTGCTAGTGGCCTTGGGGGATACACTGAAGCTTTCTTT
size: .
V: TRBV12-5
D: .
J: TRBJ1-1

CDR3: CASSMGLSYEQYF
DNA: TGTGCCAGTAGCATGGGACTAAGCTACGAGCAGTACTTC
size: .
V: TRBV19
D: TRBD2
J: TRBJ2-7

CDR3: CASTPNPGTEAFF
DNA: TGTGCCAGCACCCCAAACCCTGGAACTGAAGCTTTCTTT
size: .
V: TRBV6-5
D: .
J: TRBJ1-1

CDR3: CASSEPGPVQPQHF
DNA: TGTGCCAGCAGTGAACCAGGGCCGGTTCAGCCCCAGCATTTT
size: .
V: TRBV6-1
D: .
J: TRBJ1-5

CDR3: CASTEPGQGTYEQYF
DNA: TGTGCCAGCACCGAACCGGGACAGGGAACCTACGAGCAGTACTTC
size: .
V: TRBV6-6
D: TRBD1
J: TRBJ2-7

CDR3: CASSLSAGQLQTQYF
DNA: TGTGCCAGCAGCCTCTCGGCGGGGCAGCTACAGACCCAGTACTTC
size: once
V: TRBV7-9
D: .
J: TRBJ2-5